Sequencing of this TCR beta chain was carried out in a study of blood T cell repertoires in COVID-19. Across the whole study: The origin of the acute and convalescent COVID-19 samples was the United States, Italy and Spain.

How the authors handled the data: Reference gene primer amplification gave nucleated cell count estimates. Sequencing was performed with immunoSEQ multiplex PCR; in TCRdb, only in-frame clones are kept and a portion is missing. The D gene and trimming were derived from the DNA, and the V and J assignments and clone size from that table. In the table there are hundreds of thousands of clones, approximately 84% of which are singletons. CDR3 length: 14 amino acids. V shed 8 bases and J shed 6 bases, with 19 bases lying between them. Germline lookup yields CDR1 SNHLY and CDR2 FYNNEI. Enrolled through a virtual design, the participants were between 18 and 89 years of age and came from under 30 US areas. Among Cohort 3 donors, those recovered had two negative PCRs, clearance, or symptom resolution.

The sequencing sample was made of PBMCs or T cells enriched from blood (not recorded which). The receptor was derived from a woman aged 25 to 39 who had recovered from COVID-19. The chain employs TRBV2 and TRBJ1-1, with D possibly matching TRBD1 (6 bases). This CDR3 is CASLRDNSPPEAFF. Written as DNA, the CDR3 is TGTGCCAGCCTACGGGACAACTCTCCCCCTGAAGCTTTCTTT.